This T cell receptor (beta chain) was sequenced in a study of cytomegalovirus exposure and HLA in healthy donors. Germline V gene sequence: CDR1 MNHEY, CDR2 SMNVEV (reference sequence). V was clipped by 3 bases and J by 2 bases; unmatched bases: 2. The CDR3 is 14 amino acids. Here immunoSEQ multiplex PCR was the method, and the copy in TCRdb shows in-frame clones only, minus some. The sample has some 130,000 clones; nearly 90% are singletons. Study-level findings and limits: Rarity held for most TCR sequences, but there were some public TCRs that occurred in many donors. Associated with cytomegalovirus, according to the listing, were 150 to 200 TCR beta chains.

As regards this clone: The antigen remains undetermined.

The donors were members of the validation cohort, which comprised 120 subjects and was separate from the first cohort of 600 to 850 subjects. The sequencing sample was made of PBMCs. The clonotype was recovered from a woman between 18 and 29 years old in good health and CMV-seronegative. The V gene is TRBV27, the J gene TRBJ2-3; 7 positions match TRBD1. CDR3 DNA sequence: TGTGCCAGCAGTTTCCAGGGGGACACAGATACGCAGTATTTT. Its translation: CASSFQGDTDTQYF.